This T cell receptor beta chain emerged from a study of PD-1 blockade in classical Hodgkin lymphoma. General study results and limits: At baseline, newly diagnosed patients reportedly showed less TCR diversity than healthy donors.

In the case of this clone: Its cognate antigen is unknown.

Trimming left V 0 bases short and J 4 bases short, with 10 bases between. Germline values: CDR1 LGHNA, CDR2 YSLEER. The CDR3 has 14 residues. All patients relapsed after autologous stem cell transplantation, and brentuximab vedotin exposure varied. Clones were sequenced by immunoSEQ multiplex PCR, and TCRdb holds only the in-frame ones, with some missing. The sample consists of over 11,000 clones, around 78% of them appearing once. The sample in question was peripheral blood mononuclear cells (PBMCs), obtained before the second cycle of nivolumab. V and J are TRBV4-3 and TRBJ2-7; D is unclear. The TCR originated in a human donor with classical Hodgkin lymphoma. CDR3 in amino acids: CASSQDAGRYEQYF. DNA for the CDR3: TGCGCCAGCAGCCAAGACGCCGGCCGGTACGAGCAGTACTTC.